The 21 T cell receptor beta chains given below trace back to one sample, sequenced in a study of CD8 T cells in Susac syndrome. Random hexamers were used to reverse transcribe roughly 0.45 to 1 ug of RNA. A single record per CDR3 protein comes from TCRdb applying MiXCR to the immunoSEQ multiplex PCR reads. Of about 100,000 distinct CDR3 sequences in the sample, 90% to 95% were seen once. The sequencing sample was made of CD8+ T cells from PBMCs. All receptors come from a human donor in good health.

The DNA of the CDR3 is TGCGCCAGCGGACCACAGGGGGCGCTTAGCACTGAAGCTTTCTTT. Encoded protein: CASGPQGALSTEAFF. The rearrangement links TRBV23-1 to TRBJ1-1, with 9 bases fitting TRBD1. TRBV23-1 is filed as an ORF, its function uncertain. This CDR3 contains 15 residues. The ends lost 8 bases at V and 4 bases at J; junction bases unmatched: 11.

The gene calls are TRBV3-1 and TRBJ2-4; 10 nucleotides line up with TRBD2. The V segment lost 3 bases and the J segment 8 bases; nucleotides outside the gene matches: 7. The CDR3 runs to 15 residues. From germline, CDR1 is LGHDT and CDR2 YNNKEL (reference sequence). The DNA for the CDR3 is TGTGCCAGCAGCCATCTAGCGGGGGATGGAGACATTCAGTACTTC. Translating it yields CASSHLAGDGDIQYF.

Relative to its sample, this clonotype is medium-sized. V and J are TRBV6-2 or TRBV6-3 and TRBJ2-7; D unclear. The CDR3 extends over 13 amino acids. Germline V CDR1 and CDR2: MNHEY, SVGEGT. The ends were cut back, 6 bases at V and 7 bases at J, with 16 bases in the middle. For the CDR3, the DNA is TGTGCCAGCAGCTACGGGCAGGCGAGGGAGCAGTACTTC. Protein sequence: CASSYGQAREQYF.

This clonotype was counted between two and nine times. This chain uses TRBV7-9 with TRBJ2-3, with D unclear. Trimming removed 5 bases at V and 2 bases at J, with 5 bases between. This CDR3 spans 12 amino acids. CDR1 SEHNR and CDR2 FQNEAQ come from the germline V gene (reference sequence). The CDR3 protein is CASSPDTDTQYF. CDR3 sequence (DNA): TGTGCCAGCAGCCCGGACACAGATACGCAGTATTTT.

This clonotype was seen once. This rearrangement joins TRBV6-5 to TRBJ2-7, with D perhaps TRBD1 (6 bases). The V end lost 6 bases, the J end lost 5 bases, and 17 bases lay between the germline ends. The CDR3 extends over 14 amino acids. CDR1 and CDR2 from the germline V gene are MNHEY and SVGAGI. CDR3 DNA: TGTGCCAGCAGCCCCAGTCTCAGGGGAGACGAGCAGTACTTC. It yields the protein CASSPSLRGDEQYF.

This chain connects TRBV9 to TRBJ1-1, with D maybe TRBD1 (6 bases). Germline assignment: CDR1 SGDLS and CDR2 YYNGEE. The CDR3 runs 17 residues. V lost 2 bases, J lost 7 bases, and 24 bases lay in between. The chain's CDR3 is CASSVDAGTFVGSEAFF. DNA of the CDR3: TGTGCCAGCAGCGTCGATGCCGGGACATTCGTTGGTAGTGAAGCTTTCTTT.

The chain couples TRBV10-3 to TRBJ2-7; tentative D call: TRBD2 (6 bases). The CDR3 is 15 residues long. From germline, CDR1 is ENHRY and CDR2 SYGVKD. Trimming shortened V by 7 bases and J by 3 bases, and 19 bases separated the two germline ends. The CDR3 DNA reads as TGTGCCATCACGAAGGGACTCGAGGGTTTCTACGAGCAGTACTTC. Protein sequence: CAITKGLEGFYEQYF.

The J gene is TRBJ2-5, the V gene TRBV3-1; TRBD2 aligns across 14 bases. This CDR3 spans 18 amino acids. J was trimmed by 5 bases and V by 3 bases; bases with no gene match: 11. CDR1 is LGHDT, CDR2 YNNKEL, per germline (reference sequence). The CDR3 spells CASSHWTSGGPASETQYF. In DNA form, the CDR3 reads TGTGCCAGCAGCCACTGGACTAGCGGGGGGCCGGCATCGGAGACCCAGTACTTC.

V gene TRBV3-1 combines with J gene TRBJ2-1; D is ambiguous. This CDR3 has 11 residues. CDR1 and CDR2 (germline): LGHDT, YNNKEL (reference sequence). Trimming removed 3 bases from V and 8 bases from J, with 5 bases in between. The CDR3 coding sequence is TGTGCCAGCAGCCAGTGGGATGAGCAGTTCTTC. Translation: CASSQWDEQFF.

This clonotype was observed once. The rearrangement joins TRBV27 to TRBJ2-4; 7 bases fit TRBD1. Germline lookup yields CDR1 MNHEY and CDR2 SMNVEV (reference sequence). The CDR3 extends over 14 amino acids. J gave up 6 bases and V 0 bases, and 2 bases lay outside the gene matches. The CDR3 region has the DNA TGTGCCAGCAGTTTATCCGGGACAGTAAACATTCAGTACTTC. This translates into CASSLSGTVNIQYF.

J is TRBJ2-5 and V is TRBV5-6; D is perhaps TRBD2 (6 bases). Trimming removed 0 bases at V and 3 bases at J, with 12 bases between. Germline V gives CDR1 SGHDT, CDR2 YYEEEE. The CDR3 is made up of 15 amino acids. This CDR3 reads CASSLVGGGEETQYF. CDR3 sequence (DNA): TGTGCCAGCAGCTTGGTAGGCGGAGGGGAAGAGACCCAGTACTTC.

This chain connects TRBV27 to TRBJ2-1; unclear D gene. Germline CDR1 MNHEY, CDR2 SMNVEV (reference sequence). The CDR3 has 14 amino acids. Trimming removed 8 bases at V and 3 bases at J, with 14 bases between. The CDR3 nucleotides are TGTGCCAGCGTCGGCCGGAGCAACTACAATGAGCAGTTCTTC. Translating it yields CASVGRSNYNEQFF.

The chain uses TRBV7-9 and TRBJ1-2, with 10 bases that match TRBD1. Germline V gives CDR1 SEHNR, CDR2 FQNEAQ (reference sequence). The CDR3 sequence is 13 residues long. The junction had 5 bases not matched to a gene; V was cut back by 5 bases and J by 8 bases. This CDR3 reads CASSVGTGVGYTF. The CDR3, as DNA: TGTGCCAGCAGCGTCGGGACAGGGGTCGGCTACACCTTC. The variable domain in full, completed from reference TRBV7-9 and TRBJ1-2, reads DTGVSQNPRHKITKRGQNVTFRCDPISEHNRLYWYRQTLGQGPEFLTYFQNEAQLEKSRLLSDRFSAERPKGSFSTLEIQRTEQGDSAMYLCASSVGTGVGYTFGSGTRLTVV.

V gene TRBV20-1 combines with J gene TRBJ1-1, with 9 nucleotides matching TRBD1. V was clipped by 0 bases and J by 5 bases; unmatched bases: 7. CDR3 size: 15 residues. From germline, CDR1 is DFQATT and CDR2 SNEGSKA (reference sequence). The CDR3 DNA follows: TGCAGTGCTAGAGACTGGACAGGGGCTGAGACTGAAGCTTTCTTT. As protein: CSARDWTGAETEAFF.

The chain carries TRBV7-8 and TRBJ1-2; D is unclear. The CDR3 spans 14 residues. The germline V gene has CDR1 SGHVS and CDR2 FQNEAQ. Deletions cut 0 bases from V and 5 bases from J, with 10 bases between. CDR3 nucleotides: TGTGCCAGCAGCTTAGCGCCGACGGGGTATGGCTACACCTTC. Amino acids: CASSLAPTGYGYTF.

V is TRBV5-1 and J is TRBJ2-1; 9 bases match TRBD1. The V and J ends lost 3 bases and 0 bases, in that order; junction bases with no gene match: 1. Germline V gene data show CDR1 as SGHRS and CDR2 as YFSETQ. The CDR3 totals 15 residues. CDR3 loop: CASSWGQGSYNEQFF. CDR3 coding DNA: TGCGCCAGCAGCTGGGGACAGGGCTCCTACAATGAGCAGTTCTTC.

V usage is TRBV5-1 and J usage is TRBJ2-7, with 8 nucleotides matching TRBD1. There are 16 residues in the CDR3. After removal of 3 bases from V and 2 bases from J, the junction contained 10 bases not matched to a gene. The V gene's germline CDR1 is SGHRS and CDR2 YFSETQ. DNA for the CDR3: TGCGCCAGCAGCTCTGAGGGGGACAGGCGAACCTACGAGCAGTACTTC. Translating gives CASSSEGDRRTYEQYF.

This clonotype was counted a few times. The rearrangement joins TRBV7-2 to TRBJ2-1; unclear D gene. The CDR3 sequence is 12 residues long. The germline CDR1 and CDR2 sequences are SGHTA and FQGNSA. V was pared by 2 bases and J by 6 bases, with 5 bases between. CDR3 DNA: TGTGCCAGCAGCTTAAACAGCAATGAGCAGTTCTTC. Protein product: CASSLNSNEQFF. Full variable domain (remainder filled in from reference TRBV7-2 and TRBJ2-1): GAGVSQSPSNKVTEKGKDVELRCDPISGHTALYWYRQSLGQGLEFLIYFQGNSAPDKSGLPSDRFSAERTGGSVSTLTIQRTQQEDSAVYLCASSLNSNEQFFGPGTRLTVL.

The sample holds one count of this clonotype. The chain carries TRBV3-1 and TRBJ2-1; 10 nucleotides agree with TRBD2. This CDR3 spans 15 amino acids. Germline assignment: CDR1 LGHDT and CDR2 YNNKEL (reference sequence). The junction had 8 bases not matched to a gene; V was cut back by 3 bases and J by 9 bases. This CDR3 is CASSQVSGGAGEQFF. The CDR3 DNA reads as TGTGCCAGCAGCCAGGTCAGCGGGGGGGCCGGTGAGCAGTTCTTC.

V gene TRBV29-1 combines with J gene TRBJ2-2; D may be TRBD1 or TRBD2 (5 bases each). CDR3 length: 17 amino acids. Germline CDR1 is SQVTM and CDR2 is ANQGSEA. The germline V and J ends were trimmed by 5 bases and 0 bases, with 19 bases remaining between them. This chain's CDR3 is CSVLTTGTDSNTGELFF. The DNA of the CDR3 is TGCAGCGTTCTAACTACTGGGACGGACTCGAACACCGGGGAGCTGTTTTTT.

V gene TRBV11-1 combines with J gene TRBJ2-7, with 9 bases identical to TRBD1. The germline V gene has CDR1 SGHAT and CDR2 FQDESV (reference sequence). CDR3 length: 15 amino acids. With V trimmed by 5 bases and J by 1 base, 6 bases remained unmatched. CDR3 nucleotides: TGTGCCAGCAGCCACAGGGGGCGGGGGTCCTACGAGCAGTACTTC. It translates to CASSHRGRGSYEQYF.